One and the same sample provided the 29 T cell receptor beta chains below, sequenced in a study of T cell changes during pregnancy in multiple sclerosis. Profiled with immunoSEQ multiplex PCR; TCRdb holds only in-frame clones, not every one. Among some 70,000 clones listed, roughly 88% were seen once. The specimen was peripheral blood, collected after pregnancy. The receptors stem from a female donor in good health, enrolled as a control in a pregnancy study.

This chain links TRBV7-2 with TRBJ2-1; 8 positions match TRBD2. The germline gives CDR1 SGHTA, CDR2 FQGNSA. CDR3 size: 16 residues. Trimming took 0 bases from V and 3 from J; bases not matched to a gene: 4. The CDR3 sequence is CASSLAGGAYYNEQFF. DNA for the CDR3: TGTGCCAGCAGCTTAGCCGGGGGGGCCTACTACAATGAGCAGTTCTTC.

The chain combines TRBV5-1 with TRBJ2-5, with TRBD1 identical over 8 bases. V lost 4 bases and J lost 4; bases outside the gene matches: 12. Germline assignment: CDR1 SGHRS and CDR2 YFSETQ. This CDR3 spans 16 amino acids. CDR3 DNA: TGCGCCAGCAGCCCTGTCGCCGGACAGGGTGGAGAGACCCAGTACTTC. It encodes CASSPVAGQGGETQYF.

The chain uses TRBV27 and TRBJ2-5; 9 bases fit TRBD2. This CDR3 is 15 amino acids long. The trim removed 5 bases at V and 7 bases at J, leaving 11 bases unmatched. CDR1 MNHEY and CDR2 SMNVEV come from the germline V gene (reference sequence). The CDR3 loop is CASSPAVAGVATQYF. For the CDR3, the DNA is TGTGCCAGCAGTCCCGCTGTAGCGGGAGTTGCGACCCAGTACTTC.

The chain couples TRBV30 to TRBJ2-7, with 8 bases matching TRBD1. Unmatched junction bases numbered 3, after V lost 5 bases and J lost 3 bases. CDR1 is GTSNPN and CDR2 is SVGIG in the germline V gene (reference sequence). The CDR3 runs to 12 residues. The CDR3, as DNA: TGTGCCTGGGGACAGGGTAGCTACGAGCAGTACTTC. The encoded protein is CAWGQGSYEQYF.

The chain joins TRBV7-9 to TRBJ1-5, with TRBD1 matching 7 bases. Germline CDR1 reads SEHNR; CDR2 reads FQNEAQ (reference sequence). V shed 4 bases and J 2 bases; nucleotides not matched to a gene: 14. The CDR3 extends over 18 amino acids. The CDR3 spells CASSSTPTGPSGNQPQHF. The CDR3 DNA is TGTGCCAGCAGCTCGACCCCGACAGGGCCTAGCGGCAATCAGCCCCAGCATTTT.

The sample holds one count of this clone. The V call is TRBV9, the J call TRBJ1-1; TRBD1 aligns across 7 bases. Germline V CDR1 and CDR2: SGDLS, YYNGEE. V shed 0 bases and J 6 bases; nucleotides not matched to a gene: 14. The CDR3 length is 17 residues. The CDR3 region is CASSVATQGGLGAEAFF. CDR3 coding DNA: TGTGCCAGCAGCGTAGCAACACAAGGGGGCCTCGGTGCTGAAGCTTTCTTT.

The chain joins TRBV6-5 to TRBJ2-7, with 10 positions matching TRBD1. The trim removed 0 bases at V and 7 bases at J, leaving 6 bases unmatched. The length of the CDR3 is 15 residues. Germline CDR1 MNHEY, CDR2 SVGAGI. The CDR3 bases are TGTGCCAGCAGTTACTCGGGACAGGGGAAAGGGGAGCAGTACTTC. Amino acid sequence: CASSYSGQGKGEQYF.

The chain's CDR3 is CASSLGANYGYTF. The DNA of the CDR3 is TGTGCCAGCAGTTTGGGGGCAAACTATGGCTACACCTTC. The chain combines TRBV27 with TRBJ1-2, with D possibly being TRBD1 (6 bases). CDR3 size: 13 residues. Per germline, CDR1 MNHEY and CDR2 SMNVEV (reference sequence). V lost 3 bases, J lost 2 bases, and 7 bases lay in between.

V is TRBV25-1 and J is TRBJ2-6, with D possibly matching TRBD2 (6 bases). With 8 bases removed from V and 0 bases from J, the gap between germline ends came to 14 bases. CDR1 is MGHDK and CDR2 is SYGVNS in the germline V gene. This CDR3 region has 16 residues. The CDR3 DNA follows: TGTGCCAGCCAAAACGTGGGAGGCTCTGGGGCCAACGTCCTGACTTTC. This translates into CASQNVGGSGANVLTF.

The rearrangement joins TRBV19 to TRBJ1-3; D might be TRBD1 (5 bases). The CDR3 loop spans 16 amino acids. V lost 7 bases to trimming and J lost 0 bases, with 16 bases between them. Germline-derived CDR1 and CDR2 are LNHDA and SQIVND (reference sequence). CDR3 sequence reads: CASTSLGGGSGNTIYF. Written as DNA, the CDR3 is TGTGCCAGTACCTCCCTGGGGGGGGGCTCTGGAAACACCATATATTTT.

This clone was counted ten times or more. The chain employs TRBV6-5 and TRBJ1-6; 8 bases match TRBD1. Germline V CDR1 and CDR2: MNHEY, SVGAGI. V lost 6 bases to trimming and J lost 10 bases; unmatched junction nucleotides: 8. The CDR3 contains 14 residues. The chain's CDR3 is CASSTDRDYSPLHF. DNA of the CDR3: TGTGCCAGCAGCACGGACAGGGATTACTCACCCCTCCACTTT.

The rearrangement joins TRBV19 to TRBJ1-3; no clear D. This CDR3 is built from 16 residues. Between the trimmed V and J ends, which lost 8 bases and 2 bases, there was a span of 19 bases. Germline V gives CDR1 LNHDA, CDR2 SQIVND (reference sequence). CDR3 sequence (DNA): TGTGCCAGTGTGCCATTGTGGGCAGACGCTGGAAACACCATATATTTT. It translates to CASVPLWADAGNTIYF.

The chain uses TRBV19 and TRBJ1-2; 10 nucleotides align to TRBD1. The CDR3 consists of 15 residues. Germline V lookup: CDR1 LNHDA, CDR2 SQIVND (reference sequence). The V segment lost 6 bases and the J segment 4 bases; nucleotides outside the gene matches: 8. CDR3 amino acids: CASSTDRGQAYGYTF. CDR3 nucleotide sequence: TGTGCCAGTAGCACCGACAGGGGGCAGGCCTATGGCTACACCTTC. Full variable domain (outside the CDR3, taken from reference TRBV19 and TRBJ1-2): DGGITQSPKYLFRKEGQNVTLSCEQNLNHDAMYWYRQDPGQGLRLIYYSQIVNDFQKGDIAEGYSVSREKKESFPLTVTSAQKNPTAFYLCASSTDRGQAYGYTFGSGTRLTVV.

This clone was counted a single time. The same CDR3 also results from other DNA sequences found in this sample. This sequence joins TRBV6-1 and TRBJ1-1; D unresolved. The ends were cut back, 3 bases at V and 0 bases at J, with 5 bases in the middle. Germline V gives CDR1 MNHNS, CDR2 SASEGT. CDR3 size: 13 residues. The CDR3 sequence: CASSDRMNTEAFF. CDR3 nucleotide sequence: TGTGCCAGCAGTGATCGTATGAACACTGAAGCTTTCTTT.

The rearrangement joins TRBV5-1 to TRBJ1-1; maybe TRBD1 (6 bases). CDR1 is SGHRS, CDR2 YFSETQ, per germline. The CDR3 is 15 amino acids. Trimming took off 4 bases at V and 4 bases at J, with 17 bases between the two ends. The CDR3 sequence: CASSPVQGSATEAFF. The DNA for the CDR3 is TGCGCCAGCAGCCCCGTACAGGGTTCGGCCACTGAAGCTTTCTTT.

The chain carries TRBV4-2 and TRBJ2-1; 7 bases match TRBD2. CDR3 size: 16 residues. The germline CDR1 and CDR2 sequences are LGHNA and YNFKEQ. The V segment lost 4 bases and the J segment 8 bases; nucleotides outside the gene matches: 14. The CDR3 nucleotides read TGTGCCAGCAGCCCTCCCCTGGCGGGAGTTCAGTATGAGCAGTTCTTC. As protein: CASSPPLAGVQYEQFF.

The chain combines TRBV6-5 with TRBJ2-7; 7 bases match TRBD2. Germline V gene sequence: CDR1 MNHEY, CDR2 SVGAGI. The CDR3 sequence is 16 residues long. Unmatched junction bases numbered 8, after V lost 0 bases and J lost 3 bases. This CDR3 is CASSYSRASGNYEQYF. CDR3 in DNA: TGTGCCAGCAGTTACTCAAGGGCTAGCGGTAACTACGAGCAGTACTTC.

This clone was counted a single time. The rearrangement links TRBV9 to TRBJ1-2, with 8 bases that match TRBD1. The V gene's germline CDR1 is SGDLS and CDR2 YYNGEE. The CDR3 consists of 14 residues. The V and J ends lost 0 bases and 5 bases, in that order; junction bases with no gene match: 3. The CDR3 DNA sequence: TGTGCCAGCAGCGTAGATACAGGGGGGTATGGCTACACCTTC. This sequence encodes CASSVDTGGYGYTF.

This chain's CDR3 is CASSPQTPMNTEAFF. In DNA, the CDR3 is TGTGCCAGCAGCCCCCAGACACCCATGAACACTGAAGCTTTCTTT. The chain couples TRBV5-6 to TRBJ1-1, with D hard to call. The CDR3 spans 15 residues. Germline V lookup: CDR1 SGHDT, CDR2 YYEEEE. V shed 4 bases and J shed 0 bases, with 13 bases lying between them.

The chain links TRBV2 to TRBJ2-7; D perhaps matches TRBD1 (6 bases). Trimming removed 7 bases from V and 2 bases from J, with 9 bases in between. The CDR3 loop spans 12 amino acids. Germline assignment: CDR1 SNHLY and CDR2 FYNNEI. CDR3 sequence: CASTGATYEQYF. CDR3 coding DNA: TGTGCCAGCACAGGGGCAACCTACGAGCAGTACTTC.

The rearrangement joins TRBV5-4 to TRBJ2-7; 8 bases fit TRBD2. The CDR3 sequence is 17 residues long. In germline, CDR1 is SGHNT, CDR2 YYREEE (reference sequence). V gave up 4 bases and J gave up 6 bases; unmatched junction bases: 18. CDR3 amino acids: CASSPAAGSGRGLEQYF. The CDR3 bases are TGTGCCAGCAGCCCGGCTGCGGGGAGCGGGAGAGGTCTCGAGCAGTACTTC.

This clone has only one observation. The genes are TRBV6-6 and TRBJ1-3, with D possibly being TRBD1 (6 bases). The V gene's germline CDR1 is MNHNY and CDR2 SVGAGI (reference sequence). The CDR3 is 15 amino acids. Trimming stripped 7 bases from V and 0 bases from J, with 13 bases between. As DNA, the CDR3 is TGTGCCAGCACCTCAACAGGGTCCTCTGGAAACACCATATATTTT. Translated: CASTSTGSSGNTIYF.

The chain couples TRBV5-6 to TRBJ1-1; D might be TRBD1 (5 bases). V lost 2 bases and J 9 bases, leaving 14 bases between the germline ends. The CDR3 is 13 residues long. Germline-derived CDR1 and CDR2 are SGHDT and YYEEEE. The CDR3 DNA reads as TGTGCCAGCAGCTTTCTCAGCAGGGATAAAGCTTTCTTT. Translation: CASSFLSRDKAFF.

The table lists this clone with a few counts. This chain links TRBV7-9 with TRBJ1-1; D may be TRBD1 (6 bases). Per germline, CDR1 SEHNR and CDR2 FQNEAQ (reference sequence). V lost 9 bases, J lost 4 bases, and 15 bases lay in between. This CDR3 has 13 amino acids. The CDR3, as DNA: TGTGCCAGTATAGGGGGGGACGGCACTGAAGCTTTCTTT. Its translation: CASIGGDGTEAFF.

The chain has TRBV30 and TRBJ1-5; TRBD1 agrees at 7 bases. The CDR3 covers 13 residues. CDR1 is GTSNPN, CDR2 SVGIG, per germline (reference sequence). With 0 bases clipped from V and 7 bases from J, the junction kept 3 bases outside the gene matches. The CDR3 protein is CAWSVQGEQPQHF. CDR3 DNA sequence: TGTGCCTGGAGTGTTCAGGGGGAACAGCCCCAGCATTTT.

J is TRBJ2-1 and V is TRBV2; D is perhaps TRBD2 (6 bases). In germline, CDR1 is SNHLY, CDR2 FYNNEI. The V and J ends lost 3 bases and 3 bases respectively, with 15 bases between them. The CDR3 length is 16 residues. The CDR3, as DNA: TGTGCCAGCAGTGACTCGGGCGGCGGGGTCTACAATGAGCAGTTCTTC. Its protein is CASSDSGGGVYNEQFF. The variable domain in full, completed from reference TRBV2 and TRBJ2-1, reads EPEVTQTPSHQVTQMGQEVILRCVPISNHLYFYWYRQILGQKVEFLVSFYNNEISEKSEIFDDQFSVERPDGSNFTLKIRSTKLEDSAMYFCASSDSGGGVYNEQFFGPGTRLTVL.

The chain has TRBV5-1 and TRBJ2-7; TRBD1 is a possible D gene (6 bases). Germline loops: CDR1 SGHRS, CDR2 YFSETQ. This CDR3 is 15 amino acids long. V shed 4 bases and J shed 3 bases, with 17 bases lying between them. The CDR3 sequence: CASSPRRTVLYEQYF. The CDR3 coding sequence is TGCGCCAGCAGCCCAAGACGGACAGTCCTCTACGAGCAGTACTTC.

In this sample, this clone turned up once. The V gene is TRBV5-7, the J gene TRBJ1-5; 10 positions match TRBD1. Being an ORF, TRBV5-7 has a function that is uncertain. Unmatched junction bases numbered 13, after V lost 5 bases and J lost 2 bases. The CDR3 extends over 18 amino acids. CDR3 DNA: TGTGCCAGCAGTCCCGGGACAGGGGAGATTCTGGGCAATCAGCCCCAGCATTTT. Residues: CASSPGTGEILGNQPQHF.

The genes are TRBV6-5 and TRBJ1-2, with 7 bases matching TRBD1. The CDR3 runs 14 residues. Per the germline V gene, CDR1 is MNHEY and CDR2 is SVGAGI. V trimming: 6 bases; J trimming: 8 bases; junction bases outside the gene matches: 12. As DNA, the CDR3 is TGTGCCAGCAGCGGATCCGGGACAGTCGGCGGCTACACCTTC. This codes for CASSGSGTVGGYTF.